This is a list of T cell receptor beta chains from one sample in a study of T cells after yellow fever vaccination. TCRdb re-called the 5' RACE reads with MiXCR, one entry per CDR3 protein. The profile shows under 100,000 distinct CDR3 sequences, 4.5% to 6% of them singletons. Sequenced here: CD8+ T cells sorted from PBMCs, sampled 10 days after the yellow fever booster vaccination. The receptors originated from a young man who received the YFV17D yellow fever vaccine. The CDR3 runs from the conserved cysteine through the conserved F or W. A D gene is named only where the DNA matches it firmly. Clone size is stated in some rows and not others, as once, few, many or a class when expanded.

clone_size	v_call	j_call	d_call	cdr3_nt	cdr3_aa
-	TRBV7-4	TRBJ2-5	TRBD2	TGTGCCAGCAGCAACCATCTAGCGGGGGGGCCGGAGACCCAGTACTTC	CASSNHLAGGPETQYF
few	TRBV4-3	TRBJ2-3	TRBD2	TGCGCCAGCAGCCACGAACCGGGACTATTGGCAGATACGCAGTATTTT	CASSHEPGLLADTQYF
-	TRBV20-1	TRBJ2-5	-	TGCAGTGCTACTAGTATCGGAGGGCTGGAGACCCAGTACTTC	CSATSIGGLETQYF
-	TRBV19	TRBJ1-2	-	TGTGCCAGTAGGCCCCCGGGGGACTATGGCTACACCTTC	CASRPPGDYGYTF
few	TRBV12-3/TRBV12-4	TRBJ2-2	-	TGTGCCAGCAGTTTACGATACACCGGGGAGCTGTTTTTT	CASSLRYTGELFF
few	TRBV15	TRBJ1-2	-	TGTGCCACCAGCGGTACTGACGAGGGAACCGATGGCTACACCTTC	CATSGTDEGTDGYTF
-	TRBV7-6	TRBJ2-1	-	TGTGCCAGCAGCCATGACTACAATGAGCAGTTCTTC	CASSHDYNEQFF
few	TRBV5-1	TRBJ2-3	TRBD2	TGCGCCAGCAGCTTACATGGACTAGCGGTCCCAGATACGCAGTATTTT	CASSLHGLAVPDTQYF
-	TRBV11-3	TRBJ2-2	TRBD1	TGTGCCAGCAGCTTTGGGACAGCCGGGGAGCTGTTTTTT	CASSFGTAGELFF
-	TRBV29-1	TRBJ2-2	-	TGCAGCGTATTCGCGGGACGGATGACCGGGGAGCTGTTTTTT	CSVFAGRMTGELFF
-	TRBV27	TRBJ2-5	-	TGTGCCAGCAGTTTATCGAACAGCGGTGAGACCCAGTACTTC	CASSLSNSGETQYF
-	TRBV9	TRBJ2-2	-	TGTGCCAGCACCTGGGACTTGACTTCCGGGGAGCTGTTTTTT	CASTWDLTSGELFF
few	TRBV10-3	TRBJ2-5	TRBD2	TGTGCCATCAGTGAGTCAAGACTAGCTACCCACGAGACCCAGTACTTC	CAISESRLATHETQYF
-	TRBV5-1	TRBJ2-5	-	TGCGCCAGCAGCTTGTGGCAACCGCAAGAGACCCAGTACTTC	CASSLWQPQETQYF
many	TRBV7-2	TRBJ2-5	-	TGTGCCAGCAGCTTTCGGAGAATCCAAGAGACCCAGTACTTC	CASSFRRIQETQYF
many	TRBV5-4	TRBJ2-7	-	TGTGCCAGCAGCTTGGACGGTACCTACGAGCAGTACTTC	CASSLDGTYEQYF
many	TRBV20-1	TRBJ1-1	TRBD1	TGCAGTGCTACACCTTATAACAGGGGGAACACTGAAGCTTTCTTT	CSATPYNRGNTEAFF
-	TRBV7-2	TRBJ1-2	-	TGTGCCAGCAGCTTCCCTGGGGCGGGGGATGGCTACACCTTC	CASSFPGAGDGYTF
many	TRBV6-4	TRBJ2-2	-	TGTGCCAGCAGTGACTCGATTCCAGGGACTGGGACCGGGGAGCTGTTTTTT	CASSDSIPGTGTGELFF
-	TRBV25-1	TRBJ2-7	-	TGTGCCAGCAGTAATAGACCGGGACAATCCTACGAGCAGTACTTC	CASSNRPGQSYEQYF
-	TRBV30	TRBJ2-3	-	TGTGCCTGGTCGCCGAAAAGACGGTCTAGCACAGATACGCAGTATTTT	CAWSPKRRSSTDTQYF
few	TRBV4-2	TRBJ2-1	-	TGTGCCAGCAGCCAAGGGAGGGGGCGACTCTACAATGAGCAGTTCTTC	CASSQGRGRLYNEQFF
few	TRBV11-2	TRBJ2-4	-	TGTGCCAGCAGCTTTTGGCGGGGTAAAGCCAAAAACATTCAGTACTTC	CASSFWRGKAKNIQYF
few	TRBV6-6	TRBJ2-1	TRBD1	TGTGCCAGCAGTCCCCTCGGGACAGTTATGAATGAGCAGTTCTTC	CASSPLGTVMNEQFF
few	TRBV12-3/TRBV12-4	TRBJ1-5	TRBD1	TGTGCCAGCAGTTTCGGGACAGGGATTCAGCCCCAGCATTTT	CASSFGTGIQPQHF
few	TRBV5-1	TRBJ2-3	TRBD2	TGCGCCAGCAGCTTGTCAGGGAGGGGTACAGATACGCAGTATTTT	CASSLSGRGTDTQYF
few	TRBV6-5	TRBJ1-1	-	TGTGCCAGCACCCTTGGGGTCGGCACTGAAGCTTTCTTT	CASTLGVGTEAFF
few	TRBV6-5	TRBJ1-5	-	TGTGCCAGCAGTTACGGGCCGTGGCCCCAGCATTTT	CASSYGPWPQHF
-	TRBV6-6	TRBJ1-5	-	TGTGCCAGCAACCCCGGGGGGGATCAGCCCCAGCATTTT	CASNPGGDQPQHF
few	TRBV7-6	TRBJ2-7	TRBD1	TGTGCCAGCAGCCCGGACAGGGGGCAAGGGCAGTACTTC	CASSPDRGQGQYF
-	TRBV6-2/TRBV6-3	TRBJ2-5	TRBD2	TGTGCCAGCAGTTACGTGCTAGCGGGGGGGGTCTACCAAGAGACCCAGTACTTC	CASSYVLAGGVYQETQYF
many	TRBV7-2	TRBJ1-1	-	TGTGCCAGCAGCGCCGGAGGGGGGCACACTGAAGCTTTCTTT	CASSAGGGHTEAFF
-	TRBV4-1	TRBJ2-6	-	TGCGCCAGCAGTTTGGGCTCTGGGGCCAACGTCCTGACTTTC	CASSLGSGANVLTF
-	TRBV6-2/TRBV6-3	TRBJ1-1	-	TGTGCCGGATCGGACGGGAACACTGAAGCTTTCTTT	CAGSDGNTEAFF
-	TRBV6-5	TRBJ2-1	TRBD2	TGTGCCAGCAGCCGGAGCGGGGGGCCTTACAATGAGCAGTTCTTC	CASSRSGGPYNEQFF
many	TRBV6-2/TRBV6-3	TRBJ2-1	-	TGTGCCAGCAGCTTGTGGTATGAGCAGTTCTTC	CASSLWYEQFF
few	TRBV5-6	TRBJ1-1	-	TGTGCCAGCAGCTTGGCGGCGCCGGGGGCGAGGACTGAAGCTTTCTTT	CASSLAAPGARTEAFF
many	TRBV5-6	TRBJ2-5	-	TGTGCCAGCAGCTCCCAGGGAGGGGGCGGAGAGACCCAGTACTTC	CASSSQGGGGETQYF
-	TRBV4-1	TRBJ1-5	-	TGCGCCAGCAGCCAAGAACCGGGACTCGATCCGAATCAGCCCCAGCATTTT	CASSQEPGLDPNQPQHF
-	TRBV6-2/TRBV6-3	TRBJ2-2	TRBD2	TGTGCCGGCAGGGCGATTCTAGCGGGGGGAAACACCGGGGAGCTGTTTTTT	CAGRAILAGGNTGELFF
few	TRBV12-3/TRBV12-4	TRBJ2-3	-	TGTGCCAGCAGTTTCCTAGTAGGTCCAGATACGCAGTATTTT	CASSFLVGPDTQYF
many	TRBV10-3	TRBJ1-6	-	TGTGCCATCAGTGAGTCGAGACAGCATAATTCACCCCTCCACTTT	CAISESRQHNSPLHF